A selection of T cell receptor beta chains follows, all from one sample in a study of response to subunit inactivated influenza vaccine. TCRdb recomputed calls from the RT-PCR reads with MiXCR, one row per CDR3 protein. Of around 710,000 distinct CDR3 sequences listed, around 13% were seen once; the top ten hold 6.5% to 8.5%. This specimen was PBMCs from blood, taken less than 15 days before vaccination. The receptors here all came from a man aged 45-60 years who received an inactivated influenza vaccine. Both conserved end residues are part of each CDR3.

CDR3 protein: CSEGGQGFEQFF
V gene: TRBV29-1
J gene: TRBJ2-1

CDR3 protein: CASTQGLYNEQFF
V gene: TRBV7-8
J gene: TRBJ2-1

CDR3 protein: CASSLSGTSSFSYNEQFF
V gene: TRBV6-1
J gene: TRBJ2-1

CDR3 protein: CASSGDRGEDTEAFF
V gene: TRBV5-1
J gene: TRBJ1-1

CDR3 protein: CAISESISVF
V gene: TRBV10-3
J gene: TRBJ1-1

CDR3 protein: CASSSAGTSNTGELFF
V gene: TRBV7-3
J gene: TRBJ2-2

CDR3 protein: CASSQRTEQWGNQPQHF
V gene: TRBV7-8
J gene: TRBJ1-5

CDR3 protein: CASSYSTYRNEQFF
V gene: TRBV6-2/TRBV6-3
J gene: TRBJ2-1

CDR3 protein: CASSLYLGAYEQYF
V gene: TRBV12-3/TRBV12-4
J gene: TRBJ2-7

CDR3 protein: CAWSGDLAVEQFF
V gene: TRBV30
J gene: TRBJ2-1

CDR3 protein: CATGNEQFF
V gene: TRBV24-1
J gene: TRBJ2-1

CDR3 protein: CASSSPGTSGKYEQYF
V gene: TRBV7-9
J gene: TRBJ2-7

CDR3 protein: CAISESRGRGLLEQYF
V gene: TRBV10-3
J gene: TRBJ2-7

CDR3 protein: CASSFMGLAIREQFF
V gene: TRBV28
J gene: TRBJ2-1

CDR3 protein: CASSLDGQGFYGYTF
V gene: TRBV5-1
J gene: TRBJ1-2

CDR3 protein: CASSYGSNRGRTGELFF
V gene: TRBV6-5
J gene: TRBJ2-2

CDR3 protein: CASSWGLAGVYEQYF
V gene: TRBV4-3
J gene: TRBJ2-7

CDR3 protein: CASSYYRGNTEAFF
V gene: TRBV6-5
J gene: TRBJ1-1

CDR3 protein: CAISPVWGGRDTGELFF
V gene: TRBV10-3
J gene: TRBJ2-2

CDR3 protein: CSVEDRRHPPTQYF
V gene: TRBV29-1
J gene: TRBJ2-3

CDR3 protein: CASSGGALQETQYF
V gene: TRBV7-8
J gene: TRBJ2-5

CDR3 protein: CASSLKDTGELFF
V gene: TRBV5-1
J gene: TRBJ2-2

CDR3 protein: CSANGQGDGLRELFF
V gene: TRBV20-1
J gene: TRBJ2-2

CDR3 protein: CASSPVVAGAKQETQYF
V gene: TRBV18
J gene: TRBJ2-5

CDR3 protein: CATSRDLRGQDNQPQHF
V gene: TRBV15
J gene: TRBJ1-5

CDR3 protein: CASSLPGTGSGNTIYF
V gene: TRBV12-3/TRBV12-4
J gene: TRBJ1-3

CDR3 protein: CASSQDRNSGRHEQYF
V gene: TRBV14
J gene: TRBJ2-7

CDR3 protein: CASSPETASSSYEQYF
V gene: TRBV12-3/TRBV12-4
J gene: TRBJ2-7

CDR3 protein: CASSIWGSSTDTQYF
V gene: TRBV19
J gene: TRBJ2-3

CDR3 protein: CASSQLDEQFF
V gene: TRBV3-1
J gene: TRBJ2-1

CDR3 protein: CASSHRQGKNEQFF
V gene: TRBV3-1
J gene: TRBJ2-1

CDR3 protein: CSAPKRAGTYEQYF
V gene: TRBV20-1
J gene: TRBJ2-7

CDR3 protein: CASSTGTSGRSSTDTQYF
V gene: TRBV11-1
J gene: TRBJ2-3

CDR3 protein: CSVPINLLGGSTEAFF
V gene: TRBV29-1
J gene: TRBJ1-1

CDR3 protein: CASSLHFGGTNTEAFF
V gene: TRBV7-3
J gene: TRBJ1-1

CDR3 protein: CASTQGWVRRQYF
V gene: TRBV6-4
J gene: TRBJ2-7

CDR3 protein: CASRPDLAGDYNEQFF
V gene: TRBV5-4
J gene: TRBJ2-1

CDR3 protein: CASSGPNQPQHF
V gene: TRBV25-1
J gene: TRBJ1-5

CDR3 protein: CATSRDIPGETQYF
V gene: TRBV15
J gene: TRBJ2-5

CDR3 protein: CASSPPSSGRRTDTQYF
V gene: TRBV7-2
J gene: TRBJ2-3

CDR3 protein: CASSQDGFNSPLHF
V gene: TRBV7-9
J gene: TRBJ1-6

CDR3 protein: CASSPPSGTYEQYF
V gene: TRBV18
J gene: TRBJ2-7

CDR3 protein: CAISSPDRVNPLDGYTF
V gene: TRBV10-3
J gene: TRBJ1-2

CDR3 protein: CASSLGARGAETQYF
V gene: TRBV11-2
J gene: TRBJ2-5

CDR3 protein: CASSVGLAGGPGELFF
V gene: TRBV7-2
J gene: TRBJ2-2

CDR3 protein: CASHPERGMYQETQYF
V gene: TRBV27
J gene: TRBJ2-5

CDR3 protein: CASSFFRDRNTEAFF
V gene: TRBV12-3/TRBV12-4
J gene: TRBJ1-1

CDR3 protein: CATSRDSGANVLTF
V gene: TRBV15
J gene: TRBJ2-6

CDR3 protein: CASRWGGLVGTDTQYF
V gene: TRBV7-2
J gene: TRBJ2-3

CDR3 protein: CSARKRAGELFF
V gene: TRBV29-1
J gene: TRBJ2-2

CDR3 protein: CASSFRGRNQPQHF
V gene: TRBV12-3/TRBV12-4
J gene: TRBJ1-5

CDR3 protein: CASSLGLASDEQFF
V gene: TRBV5-1
J gene: TRBJ2-1

CDR3 protein: CASSQVLNNEQFF
V gene: TRBV4-1
J gene: TRBJ2-1

CDR3 protein: CASSLTSGVFDETQYF
V gene: TRBV11-2
J gene: TRBJ2-5

CDR3 protein: CATSGTTDTQYF
V gene: TRBV24-1
J gene: TRBJ2-3